This record covers a single TCR beta chain. This sample was included in a study of Ad26.COV2.S vaccination and SARS-CoV-2 variants. The V and J ends lost 0 bases and 8 bases respectively, with 11 bases between them. CDR1 is SGHNT, CDR2 YYREEE, per germline (reference sequence). CDR3 size: 13 residues. Using immunoSEQ multiplex PCR, the repertoire was profiled, and TCRdb retains in-frame clones only, with some absent. The repertoire holds 450,000 to 550,000 clones, with about 88% as singletons. Treatment noted: some 20 received Ad26.COV2.S at low or high dose, single or two shots; a few received placebo; per-sample allocation not given. On day 63 after the first injection, vaccine and placebo recipients gave samples.

The chain links TRBV5-4 to TRBJ1-2; D unclear. The sequence came from a person aged 18 to 59 who received the Ad26.COV2.S COVID-19 vaccine or a placebo. This material consisted of peripheral blood, taken in a trial of Ad26.COV2.S vaccine versus placebo. DNA of the CDR3: TGTGCCAGCAGCTTGGGGCAGGTCGGGGGCTACACCTTC. This gives the protein CASSLGQVGGYTF.